Given below is one TCR beta chain in context. This clonotype was counted ten times or more. Its binding antigen is unknown. No much larger clone exists at a distance of one base, and base qualities are not known. Sequencer: Illumina HiSeq 1500. TCRdb took the public reads, trimmed them with fastp at Q25, ran MiXCR for clone calling and kept in-frame beta chains. Every entry covers one CDR3 protein and lists the most common genes and DNA from its rows. The sample table holds about 250,000 distinct CDR3 sequences, of which roughly an eighth were seen once. Clones ranked in the top ten supply approximately 1.6% of the sample. These data come from a study of T cell repertoires in cytomegalovirus infection (dated by TCRdb to between 2018 and 2021). About the investigation overall: The HLA type of each donor mattered for the analysis, because public TCR beta signatures pointed to carriage of CMV infection along with the matching HLA type.

V loses 4 bases, J loses 6 bases, and the germline ends lie 11 bases apart. CDR1 and CDR2, per the germline V gene (reference sequence), are SEHNR and FQNEAQ. The CDR3 has 13 amino acids, counting the end cysteine and phenylalanine. Left in the record is the CDR3 DNA by itself, 39 bases read in frame from the first base. What the study reported, not specific to this receptor: In both this cohort and an independent cohort of over 350 donors, the cumulative frequency of public TCR beta family members distinguished carriers of CMV infection plus the relevant HLA type. The ex vivo response was dominated by HLA-C-restricted CMV-specific TCR beta clonotypes, which also provided the single most frequent clonotype in two of eight donors.

This receptor was obtained from a human donor in good health (CMV status not recorded). Some clones in this sample may be carry-over from other donors' samples. Here the chain combines TRBV7-9 and TRBJ2-3; TRBD2 could be the D gene, as 5 bases match. What was sequenced was PBMCs. Read as DNA, the sequence is TGTGCCAGCAGCTCGGTACTAGAGGATACGCAGTATTTT. Its protein reads: CASSSVLEDTQYF.